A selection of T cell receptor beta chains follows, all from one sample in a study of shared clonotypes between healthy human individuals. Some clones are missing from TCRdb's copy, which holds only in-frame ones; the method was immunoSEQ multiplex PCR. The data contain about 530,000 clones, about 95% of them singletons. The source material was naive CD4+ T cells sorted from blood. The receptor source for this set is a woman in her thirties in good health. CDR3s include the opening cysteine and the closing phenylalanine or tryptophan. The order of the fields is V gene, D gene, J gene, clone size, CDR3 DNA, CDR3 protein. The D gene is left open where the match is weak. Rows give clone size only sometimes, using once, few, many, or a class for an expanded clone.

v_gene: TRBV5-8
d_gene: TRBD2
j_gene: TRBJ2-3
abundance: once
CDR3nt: TGTGCCAGCAGCGGACCTAGCGGGATGAGCACAGATACGCAGTATTTT
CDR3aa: CASSGPSGMSTDTQYF

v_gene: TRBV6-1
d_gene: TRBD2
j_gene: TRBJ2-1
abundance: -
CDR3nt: TGTGCCGCGACGAGGACTAGCGGGAATAGTGAGCAGTTCTTC
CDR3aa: CAATRTSGNSEQFF

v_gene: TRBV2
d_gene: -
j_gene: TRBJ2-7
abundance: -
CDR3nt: TGTGCCAGCAGCTCCCAGGGGAAGGTCTACGAGCAGTACTTC
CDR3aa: CASSSQGKVYEQYF

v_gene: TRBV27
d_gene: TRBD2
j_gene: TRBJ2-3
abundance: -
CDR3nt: TGTGCCAGCAGTCACCTAGCGGTTGGCGGCACAGATACGCAGTATTTT
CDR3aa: CASSHLAVGGTDTQYF

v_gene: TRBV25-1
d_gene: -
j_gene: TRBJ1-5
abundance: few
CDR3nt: TGTGCCAGCAGTGATCGGGGGGCCCAGCATTTT
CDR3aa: CASSDRGAQHF

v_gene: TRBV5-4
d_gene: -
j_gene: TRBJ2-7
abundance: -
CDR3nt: TGTGCCAGCAAAACGGGCCACTACGAGCAGTACTTC
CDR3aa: CASKTGHYEQYF

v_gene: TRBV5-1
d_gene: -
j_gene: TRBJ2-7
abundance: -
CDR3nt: TGCGCCAGCAGCTCCCCAGCCTACGAGCAGTACTTC
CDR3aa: CASSSPAYEQYF

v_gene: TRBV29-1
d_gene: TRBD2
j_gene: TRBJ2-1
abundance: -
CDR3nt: TGCAGCGTTGAAGGGCGGACTAGCACCTACAATGAGCAGTTCTTC
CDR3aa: CSVEGRTSTYNEQFF

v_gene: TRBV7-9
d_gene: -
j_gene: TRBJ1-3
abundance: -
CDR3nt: TGTGCCAGCAGCTTAGGGGGCCTCTCTGGAAACACCATATATTTT
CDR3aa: CASSLGGLSGNTIYF

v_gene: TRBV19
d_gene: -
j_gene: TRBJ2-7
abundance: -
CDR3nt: TGTGCCAGTAGTAAGTTCGAGGGAACCTACGAGCAGTACTTC
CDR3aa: CASSKFEGTYEQYF